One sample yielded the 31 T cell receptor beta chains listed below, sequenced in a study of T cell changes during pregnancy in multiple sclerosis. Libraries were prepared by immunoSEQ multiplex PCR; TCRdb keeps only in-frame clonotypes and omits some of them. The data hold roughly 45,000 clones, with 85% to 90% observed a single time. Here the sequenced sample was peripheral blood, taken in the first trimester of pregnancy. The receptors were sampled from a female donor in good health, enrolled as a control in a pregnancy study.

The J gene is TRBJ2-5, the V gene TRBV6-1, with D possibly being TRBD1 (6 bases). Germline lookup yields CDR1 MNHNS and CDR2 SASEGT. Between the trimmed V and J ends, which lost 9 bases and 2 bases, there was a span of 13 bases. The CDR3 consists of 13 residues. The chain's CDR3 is CASLGQGQETQYF. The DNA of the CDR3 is TGTGCCAGTCTCGGGCAGGGGCAAGAGACCCAGTACTTC.

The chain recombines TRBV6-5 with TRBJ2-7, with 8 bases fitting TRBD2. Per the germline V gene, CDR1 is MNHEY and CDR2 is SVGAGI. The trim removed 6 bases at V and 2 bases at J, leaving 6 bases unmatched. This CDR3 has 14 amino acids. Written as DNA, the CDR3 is TGTGCCAGCAGGCCAAGCGGGAGCACCTACGAGCAGTACTTC. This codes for CASRPSGSTYEQYF.

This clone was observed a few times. The CDR3 DNA follows: TGTGCCAGCTCCGAAGGGACAGACAATGAGCAGTTCTTC. Its translation: CASSEGTDNEQFF. The chain has TRBV2 and TRBJ2-1, with TRBD1 matching 7 bases. CDR3 length: 13 residues. V trimming: 8 bases; J trimming: 5 bases; junction bases outside the gene matches: 6. The germline CDR1 and CDR2 sequences are SNHLY and FYNNEI.

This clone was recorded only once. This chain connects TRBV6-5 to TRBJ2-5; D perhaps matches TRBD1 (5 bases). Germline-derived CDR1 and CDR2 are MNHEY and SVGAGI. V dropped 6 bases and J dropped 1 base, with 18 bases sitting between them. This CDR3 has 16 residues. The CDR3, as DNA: TGTGCCAGCAGCTACGACATTGGGGCTGGCCAAGAGACCCAGTACTTC. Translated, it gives CASSYDIGAGQETQYF.

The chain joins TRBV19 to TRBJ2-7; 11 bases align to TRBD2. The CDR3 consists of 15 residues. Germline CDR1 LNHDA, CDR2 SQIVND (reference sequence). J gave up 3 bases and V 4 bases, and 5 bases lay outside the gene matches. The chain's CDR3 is CASSTGTSGNYEQYF. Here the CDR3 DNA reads TGTGCCAGTAGTACCGGGACTAGCGGAAACTACGAGCAGTACTTC.

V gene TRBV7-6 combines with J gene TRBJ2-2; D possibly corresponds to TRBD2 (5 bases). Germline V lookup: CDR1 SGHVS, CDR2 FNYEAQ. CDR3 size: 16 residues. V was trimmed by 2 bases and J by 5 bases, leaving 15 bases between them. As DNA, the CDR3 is TGTGCCAGCAGCTTACGAAGGACCCGGAGGACCGGGGAGCTGTTTTTT. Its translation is CASSLRRTRRTGELFF. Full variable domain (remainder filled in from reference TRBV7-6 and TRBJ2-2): GAGVSQSPRYKVTKRGQDVALRCDPISGHVSLYWYRQALGQGPEFLTYFNYEAQQDKSGLPNDRFSAERPEGSISTLTIQRTEQRDSAMYRCASSLRRTRRTGELFFGEGSRLTVL.

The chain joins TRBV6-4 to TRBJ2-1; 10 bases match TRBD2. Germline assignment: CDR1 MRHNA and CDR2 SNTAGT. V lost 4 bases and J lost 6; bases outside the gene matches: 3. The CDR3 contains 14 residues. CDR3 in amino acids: CASSAERGGNEQFF. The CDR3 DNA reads TGTGCCAGCAGTGCGGAGCGGGGGGGCAATGAGCAGTTCTTC.

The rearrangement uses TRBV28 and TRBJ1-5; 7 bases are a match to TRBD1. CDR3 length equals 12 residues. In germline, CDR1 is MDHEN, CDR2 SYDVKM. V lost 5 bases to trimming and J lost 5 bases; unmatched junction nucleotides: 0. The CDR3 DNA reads TGTGCCAGCAGTCAGGGGGATCAGCCCCAGCATTTT. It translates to CASSQGDQPQHF.

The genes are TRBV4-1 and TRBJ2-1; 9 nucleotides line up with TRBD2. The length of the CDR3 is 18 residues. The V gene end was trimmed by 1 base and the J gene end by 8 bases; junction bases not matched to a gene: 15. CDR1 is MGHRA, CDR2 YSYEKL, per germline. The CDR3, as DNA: TGCGCCAGCAGCCAAGGGGCGGGGGTAGCGGGAGTAGGAGATGAGCAGTTCTTC. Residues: CASSQGAGVAGVGDEQFF.

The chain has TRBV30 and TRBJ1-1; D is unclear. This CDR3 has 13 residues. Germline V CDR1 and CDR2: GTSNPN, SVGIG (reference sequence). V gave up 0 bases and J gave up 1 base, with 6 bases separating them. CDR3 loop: CAWSVQENTEAFF. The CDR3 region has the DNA TGTGCCTGGAGTGTCCAGGAGAACACTGAAGCTTTCTTT.

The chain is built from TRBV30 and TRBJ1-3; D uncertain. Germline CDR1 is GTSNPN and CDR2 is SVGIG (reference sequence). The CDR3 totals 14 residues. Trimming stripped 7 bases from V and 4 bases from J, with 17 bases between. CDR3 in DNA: TGTGCCTTCCGCCCGGGGTCAAGGGGAAACACCATATATTTT. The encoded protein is CAFRPGSRGNTIYF.

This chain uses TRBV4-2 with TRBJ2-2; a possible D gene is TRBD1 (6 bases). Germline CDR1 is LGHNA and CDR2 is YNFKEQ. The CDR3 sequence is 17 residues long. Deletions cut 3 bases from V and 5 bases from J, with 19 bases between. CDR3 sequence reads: CASSQPPQQGDTGELFF. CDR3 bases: TGTGCCAGCAGCCAGCCCCCCCAACAGGGAGATACCGGGGAGCTGTTTTTT.

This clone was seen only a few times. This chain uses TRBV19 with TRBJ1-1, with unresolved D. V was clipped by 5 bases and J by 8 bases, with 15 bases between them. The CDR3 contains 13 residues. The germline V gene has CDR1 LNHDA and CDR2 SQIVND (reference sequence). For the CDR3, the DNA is TGTGCCAGTAGTCTTTCCCCAGGTCTAGAAGCTTTCTTT. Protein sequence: CASSLSPGLEAFF.

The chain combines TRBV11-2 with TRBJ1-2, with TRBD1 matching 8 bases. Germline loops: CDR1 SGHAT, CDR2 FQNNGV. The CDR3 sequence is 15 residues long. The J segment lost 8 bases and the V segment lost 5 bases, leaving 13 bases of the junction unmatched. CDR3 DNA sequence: TGTGCCAGCAGCACCCCCCGGACAGGGTCGGGCGGCTACACCTTC. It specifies CASSTPRTGSGGYTF. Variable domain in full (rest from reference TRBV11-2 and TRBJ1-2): EAGVAQSPRYKIIEKRQSVAFWCNPISGHATLYWYQQILGQGPKLLIQFQNNGVVDDSQLPKDRFSAERLKGVDSTLKIQPAKLEDSAVYLCASSTPRTGSGGYTFGSGTRLTVV.

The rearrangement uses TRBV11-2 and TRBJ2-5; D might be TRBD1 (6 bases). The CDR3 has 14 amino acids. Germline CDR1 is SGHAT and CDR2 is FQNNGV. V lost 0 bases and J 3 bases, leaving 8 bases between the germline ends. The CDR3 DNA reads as TGTGCCAGCAGCTTAGAGAACAGGGAAGAGACCCAGTACTTC. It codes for CASSLENREETQYF.

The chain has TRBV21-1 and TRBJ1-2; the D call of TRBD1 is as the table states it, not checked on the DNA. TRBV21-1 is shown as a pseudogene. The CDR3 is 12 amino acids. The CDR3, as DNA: TGTGCCAGCTTATCCGACAATTTTGGCTACACCTTC. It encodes CASLSDNFGYTF.

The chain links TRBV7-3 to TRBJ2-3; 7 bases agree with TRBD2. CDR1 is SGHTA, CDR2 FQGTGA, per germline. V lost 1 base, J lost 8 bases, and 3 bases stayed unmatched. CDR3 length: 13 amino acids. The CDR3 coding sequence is TGTGCCAGCAGCTTAAAAGGGGAGGGTACGCAGTATTTT. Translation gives CASSLKGEGTQYF.

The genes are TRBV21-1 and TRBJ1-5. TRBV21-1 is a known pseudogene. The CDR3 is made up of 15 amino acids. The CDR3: CASSKGRDDIQPQHF. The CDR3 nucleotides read TGTGCCAGCAGCAAAGGCCGGGATGATATTCAGCCCCAGCATTTT.

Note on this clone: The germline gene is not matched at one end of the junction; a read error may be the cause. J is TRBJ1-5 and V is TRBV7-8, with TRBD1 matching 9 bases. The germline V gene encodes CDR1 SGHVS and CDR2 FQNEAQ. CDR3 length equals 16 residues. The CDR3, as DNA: TGTGCCAGCAGCTTAGTACAGGGGGCAGGCAAGCAGCCCCAGCATTTT. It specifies CASSLVQGAGKQPQHF.

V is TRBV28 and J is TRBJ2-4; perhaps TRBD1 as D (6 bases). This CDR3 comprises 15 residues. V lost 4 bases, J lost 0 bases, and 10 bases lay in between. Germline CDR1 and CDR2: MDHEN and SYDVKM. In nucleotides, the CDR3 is TGTGCCAGCAGTTGGGGGCCTTTAGCCAAAAACATTCAGTACTTC. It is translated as CASSWGPLAKNIQYF.

CDR3 nucleotides: TGTGCCAGCAGTGAGTCTAGCGGGAGTCCCGGGGAGCTGTTTTTT. This codes for CASSESSGSPGELFF. The V call is TRBV6-1, the J call TRBJ2-2; 10 positions agree with TRBD2. V dropped 3 bases and J dropped 6; count of bases not matched to a gene: 4. The CDR3 extends over 15 amino acids. Germline V gene lookup returns CDR1 MNHNS and CDR2 SASEGT.

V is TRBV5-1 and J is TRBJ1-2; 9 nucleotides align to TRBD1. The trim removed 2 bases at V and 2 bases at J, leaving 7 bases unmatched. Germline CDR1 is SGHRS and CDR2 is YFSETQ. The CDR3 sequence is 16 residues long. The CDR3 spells CASSFPGTGTNYGYTF. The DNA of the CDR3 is TGCGCCAGCAGCTTCCCCGGGACAGGGACGAACTATGGCTACACCTTC.

The CDR3 loop is CASSYRLEQETQYF. In nucleotides, the CDR3 is TGTGCCAGCAGCTACCGACTGGAACAAGAGACCCAGTACTTC. V gene TRBV7-8 combines with J gene TRBJ2-5; D gene unclear. This CDR3 comprises 14 residues. V was shortened by 4 bases and J by 2 bases, with 11 bases between the two germline ends. Looked up from germline, CDR1 is SGHVS and CDR2 is FQNEAQ.

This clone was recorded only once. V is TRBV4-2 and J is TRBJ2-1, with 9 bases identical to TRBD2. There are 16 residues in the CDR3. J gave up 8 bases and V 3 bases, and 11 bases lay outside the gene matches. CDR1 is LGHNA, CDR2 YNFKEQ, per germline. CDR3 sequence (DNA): TGTGCCAGCAGCCAGGATGCGGGGGGGTTGGGGTATGAGCAGTTCTTC. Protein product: CASSQDAGGLGYEQFF.

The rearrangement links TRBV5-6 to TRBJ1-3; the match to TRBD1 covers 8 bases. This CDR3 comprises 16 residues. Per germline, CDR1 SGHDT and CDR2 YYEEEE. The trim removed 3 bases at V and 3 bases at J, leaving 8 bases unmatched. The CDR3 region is CASSWRGQAYGNTIYF. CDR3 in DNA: TGTGCCAGCAGCTGGAGGGGACAGGCCTATGGAAACACCATATATTTT.

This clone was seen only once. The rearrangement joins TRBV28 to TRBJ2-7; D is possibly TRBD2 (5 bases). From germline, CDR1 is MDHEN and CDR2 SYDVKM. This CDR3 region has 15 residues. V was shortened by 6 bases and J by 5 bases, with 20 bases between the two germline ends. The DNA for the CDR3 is TGTGCCAGCAGCCTAAGGACTGCCAGGAGTGACGAGCAGTACTTC. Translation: CASSLRTARSDEQYF.

The CDR3 DNA reads TGTGCCAGCTCAAGGGGCTCCCAAGAGACCCAGTACTTC. Translated: CASSRGSQETQYF. This chain connects TRBV18 to TRBJ2-5; tentative D call: TRBD1 (5 bases). V shed 5 bases and J shed 1 base, with 8 bases lying between them. From germline, CDR1 is KGHSH and CDR2 LQKENI. The CDR3 runs 13 residues.

The CDR3 DNA reads as TGTGCCAGCAGTTTAGCAACGGAAGGATATGGCTACACCTTC. This sequence encodes CASSLATEGYGYTF. The chain combines TRBV5-4 with TRBJ1-2; D remains unclear. Trimming pared 5 bases from V and 5 bases from J, leaving 16 bases between. Germline CDR1 and CDR2: SGHNT and YYREEE (reference sequence). The CDR3 contains 14 residues.

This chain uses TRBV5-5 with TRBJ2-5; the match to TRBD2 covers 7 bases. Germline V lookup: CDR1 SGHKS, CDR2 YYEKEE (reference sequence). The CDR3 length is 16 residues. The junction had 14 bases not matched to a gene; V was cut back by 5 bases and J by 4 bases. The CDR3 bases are TGTGCCAGCAGTCTTAATCCTAGCGGCCGTAGAGAGACCCAGTACTTC. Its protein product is CASSLNPSGRRETQYF.

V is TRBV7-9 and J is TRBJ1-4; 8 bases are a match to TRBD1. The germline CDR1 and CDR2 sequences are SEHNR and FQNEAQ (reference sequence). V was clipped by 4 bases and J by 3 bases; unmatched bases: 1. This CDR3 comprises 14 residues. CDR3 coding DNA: TGTGCCAGCAGCTGGGGACAGGCTAATGAAAAACTGTTTTTT. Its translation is CASSWGQANEKLFF.

The CDR3 nucleotides read TGTGCCAGTAGCAGGACAGGGGTAAGCAATCAGCCCCAGCATTTT. Translation gives CASSRTGVSNQPQHF. The J gene is TRBJ1-5, the V gene TRBV19; 9 nucleotides agree with TRBD1. This CDR3 comprises 15 residues. Germline V lookup: CDR1 LNHDA, CDR2 SQIVND (reference sequence). V shed 6 bases, J shed 1 base, and the junction held 4 bases outside the gene matches.